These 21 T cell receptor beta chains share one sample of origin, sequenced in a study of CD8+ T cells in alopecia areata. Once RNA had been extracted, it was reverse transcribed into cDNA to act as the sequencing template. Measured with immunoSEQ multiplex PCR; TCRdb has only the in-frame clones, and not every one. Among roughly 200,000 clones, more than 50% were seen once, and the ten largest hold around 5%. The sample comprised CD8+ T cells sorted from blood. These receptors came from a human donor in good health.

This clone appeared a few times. The CDR3 sequence is CASSSQGPMNTEAFF. CDR3 in DNA: TGTGCCAGCAGTTCACAGGGTCCCATGAACACTGAAGCTTTCTTT. This rearrangement joins TRBV6-6 to TRBJ1-1, with D possibly being TRBD1 (6 bases). The CDR3 consists of 15 residues. The V and J ends lost 4 bases and 0 bases respectively, with 12 bases between them. Germline V gives CDR1 MNHNY, CDR2 SVGAGI (reference sequence).

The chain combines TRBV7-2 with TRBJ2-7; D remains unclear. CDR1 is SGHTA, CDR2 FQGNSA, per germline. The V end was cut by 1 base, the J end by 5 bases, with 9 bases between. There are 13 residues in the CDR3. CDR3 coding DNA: TGTGCCAGCAGCTTAGTTGCTGGGAACGAGCAGTACTTC. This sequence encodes CASSLVAGNEQYF.

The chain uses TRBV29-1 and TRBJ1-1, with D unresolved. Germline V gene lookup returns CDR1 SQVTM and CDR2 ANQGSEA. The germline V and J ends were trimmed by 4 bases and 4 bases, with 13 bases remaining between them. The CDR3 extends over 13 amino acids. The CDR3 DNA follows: TGCAGCGTTGTACACGCATTGGGCACTGAAGCTTTCTTT. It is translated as CSVVHALGTEAFF. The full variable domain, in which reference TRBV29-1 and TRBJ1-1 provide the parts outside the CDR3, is SAVISQKPSRDICQRGTSLTIQCQVDSQVTMMFWYRQQPGQSLTLIATANQGSEATYESGFVIDKFPISRPNLTFSTLTVSNMSPEDSSIYLCSVVHALGTEAFFGQGTRLTVV.

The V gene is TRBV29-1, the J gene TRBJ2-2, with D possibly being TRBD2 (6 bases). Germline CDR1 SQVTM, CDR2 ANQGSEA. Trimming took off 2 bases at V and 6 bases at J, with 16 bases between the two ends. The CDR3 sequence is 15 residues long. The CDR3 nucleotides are TGCAGCGTTGAACTTCCCGGTTGGGGGGCCGGGGAGCTGTTTTTT. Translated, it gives CSVELPGWGAGELFF.

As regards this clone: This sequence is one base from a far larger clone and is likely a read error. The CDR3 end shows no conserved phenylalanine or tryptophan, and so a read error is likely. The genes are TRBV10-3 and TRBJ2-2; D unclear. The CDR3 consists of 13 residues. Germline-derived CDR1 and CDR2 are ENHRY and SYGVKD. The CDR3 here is CASSYREVGELFL. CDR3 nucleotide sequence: TGTGCCAGCAGTTATAGAGAAGTCGGGGAGCTGTTTCTT.

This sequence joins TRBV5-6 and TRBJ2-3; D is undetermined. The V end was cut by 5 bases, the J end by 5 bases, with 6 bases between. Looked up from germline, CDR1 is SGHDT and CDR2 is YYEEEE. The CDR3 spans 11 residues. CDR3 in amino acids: CASSLQDTQYF. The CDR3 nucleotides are TGTGCCAGCAGTCTCCAAGATACGCAGTATTTT.

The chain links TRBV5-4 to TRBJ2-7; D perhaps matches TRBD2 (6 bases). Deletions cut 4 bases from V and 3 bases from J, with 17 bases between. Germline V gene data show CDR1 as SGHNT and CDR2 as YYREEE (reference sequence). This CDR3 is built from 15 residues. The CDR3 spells CASSIPLTGDYEQYF. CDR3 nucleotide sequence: TGTGCCAGCAGCATACCCCTGACGGGGGACTACGAGCAGTACTTC.

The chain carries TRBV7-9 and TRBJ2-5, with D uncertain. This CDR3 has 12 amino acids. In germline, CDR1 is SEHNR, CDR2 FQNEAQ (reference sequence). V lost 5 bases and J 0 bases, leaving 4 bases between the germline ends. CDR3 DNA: TGTGCCAGCAGCCCGTACCAAGAGACCCAGTACTTC. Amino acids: CASSPYQETQYF.

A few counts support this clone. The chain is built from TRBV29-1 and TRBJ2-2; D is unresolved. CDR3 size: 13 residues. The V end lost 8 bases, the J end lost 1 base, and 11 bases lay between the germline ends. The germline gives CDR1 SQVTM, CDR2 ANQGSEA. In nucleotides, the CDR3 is TGCAGCCTCGGAATGGGGAACACCGGGGAGCTGTTTTTT. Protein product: CSLGMGNTGELFF.

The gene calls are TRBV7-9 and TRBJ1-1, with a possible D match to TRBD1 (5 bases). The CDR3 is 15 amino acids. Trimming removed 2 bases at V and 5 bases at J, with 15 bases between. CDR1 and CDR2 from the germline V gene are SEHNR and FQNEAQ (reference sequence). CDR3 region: CASSLPQTGGTEAFF. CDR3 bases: TGTGCCAGCAGCTTACCCCAGACCGGGGGAACTGAAGCTTTCTTT.

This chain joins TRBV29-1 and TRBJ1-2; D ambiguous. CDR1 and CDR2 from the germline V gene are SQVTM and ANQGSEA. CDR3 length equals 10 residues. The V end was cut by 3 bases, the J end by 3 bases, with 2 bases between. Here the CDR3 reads CSVDDYGYTF. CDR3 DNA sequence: TGCAGCGTTGACGACTATGGCTACACCTTC. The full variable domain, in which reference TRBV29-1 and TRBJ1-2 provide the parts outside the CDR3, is SAVISQKPSRDICQRGTSLTIQCQVDSQVTMMFWYRQQPGQSLTLIATANQGSEATYESGFVIDKFPISRPNLTFSTLTVSNMSPEDSSIYLCSVDDYGYTFGSGTRLTVV.

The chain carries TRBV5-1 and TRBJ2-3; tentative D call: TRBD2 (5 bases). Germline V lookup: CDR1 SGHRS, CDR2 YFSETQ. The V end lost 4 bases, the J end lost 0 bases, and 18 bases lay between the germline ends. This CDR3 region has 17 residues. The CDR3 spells CASSTLPGTDSTDTQYF. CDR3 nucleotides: TGCGCCAGCAGCACTCTCCCGGGAACAGACAGCACAGATACGCAGTATTTT.

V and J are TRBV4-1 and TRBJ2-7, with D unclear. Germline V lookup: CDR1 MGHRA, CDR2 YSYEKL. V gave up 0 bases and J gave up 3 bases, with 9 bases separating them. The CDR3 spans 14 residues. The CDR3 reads CASSQDPDYYEQYF. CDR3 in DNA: TGCGCCAGCAGCCAAGACCCGGATTACTACGAGCAGTACTTC.

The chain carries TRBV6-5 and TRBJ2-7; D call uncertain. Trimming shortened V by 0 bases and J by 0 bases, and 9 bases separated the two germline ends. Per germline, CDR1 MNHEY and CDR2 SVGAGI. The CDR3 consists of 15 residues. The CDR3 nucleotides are TGTGCCAGCAGTTACTCCCCGCTAGGCTCCTACGAGCAGTACTTC. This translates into CASSYSPLGSYEQYF.

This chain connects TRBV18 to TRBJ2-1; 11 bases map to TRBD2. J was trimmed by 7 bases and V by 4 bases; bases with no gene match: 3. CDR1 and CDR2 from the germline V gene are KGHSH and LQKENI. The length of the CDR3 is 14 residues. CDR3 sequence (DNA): TGTGCCAGCTCACTAGCGGGGGGGCCGAATGAGCAGTTCTTC. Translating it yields CASSLAGGPNEQFF. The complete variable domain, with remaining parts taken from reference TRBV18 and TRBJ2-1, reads NAGVMQNPRHLVRRRGQEARLRCSPMKGHSHVYWYRQLPEEGLKFMVYLQKENIIDESGMPKERFSAEFPKEGPSILRIQQVVRGDSAAYFCASSLAGGPNEQFFGPGTRLTVL.

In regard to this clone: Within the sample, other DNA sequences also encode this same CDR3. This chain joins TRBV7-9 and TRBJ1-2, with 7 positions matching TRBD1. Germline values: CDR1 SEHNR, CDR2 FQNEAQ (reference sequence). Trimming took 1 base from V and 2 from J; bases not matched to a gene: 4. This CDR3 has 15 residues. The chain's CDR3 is CASSLGTGVNYGYTF. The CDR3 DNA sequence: TGTGCCAGCAGCTTAGGAACAGGGGTAAACTATGGCTACACCTTC.

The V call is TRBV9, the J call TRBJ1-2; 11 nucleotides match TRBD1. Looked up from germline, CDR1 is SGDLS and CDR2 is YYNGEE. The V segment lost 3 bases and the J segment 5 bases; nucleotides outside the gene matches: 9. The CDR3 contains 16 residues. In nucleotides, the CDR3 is TGTGCCAGCAGCGGATCACGGGACAGGGGGAATTATGGCTACACCTTC. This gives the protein CASSGSRDRGNYGYTF.

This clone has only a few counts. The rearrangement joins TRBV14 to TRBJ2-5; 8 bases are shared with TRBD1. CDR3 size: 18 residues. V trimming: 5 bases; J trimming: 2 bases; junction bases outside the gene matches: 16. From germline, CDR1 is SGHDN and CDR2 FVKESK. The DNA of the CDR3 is TGTGCCAGCAGCTCAGGGCAGGGGGCGATCGGCTCTCAAGAGACCCAGTACTTC. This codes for CASSSGQGAIGSQETQYF. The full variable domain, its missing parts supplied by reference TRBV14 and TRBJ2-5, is EAGVTQFPSHSVIEKGQTVTLRCDPISGHDNLYWYRRVMGKEIKFLLHFVKESKQDESGMPNNRFLAERTGGTYSTLKVQPAELEDSGVYFCASSSGQGAIGSQETQYFGPGTRLLVL.

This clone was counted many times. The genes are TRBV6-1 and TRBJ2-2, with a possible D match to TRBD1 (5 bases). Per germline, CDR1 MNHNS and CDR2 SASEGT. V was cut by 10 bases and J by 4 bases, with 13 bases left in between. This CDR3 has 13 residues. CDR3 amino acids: CANSDTTTGELFF. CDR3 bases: TGTGCCAACTCGGACACAACCACCGGGGAGCTGTTTTTT.

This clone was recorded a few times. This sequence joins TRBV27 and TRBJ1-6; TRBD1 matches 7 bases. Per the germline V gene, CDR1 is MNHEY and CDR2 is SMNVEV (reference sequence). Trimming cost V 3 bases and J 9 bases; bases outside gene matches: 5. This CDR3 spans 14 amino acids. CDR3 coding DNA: TGTGCCAGCAGTTTTAGACAGGGAAGTTCACCCCTCCACTTT. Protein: CASSFRQGSSPLHF.

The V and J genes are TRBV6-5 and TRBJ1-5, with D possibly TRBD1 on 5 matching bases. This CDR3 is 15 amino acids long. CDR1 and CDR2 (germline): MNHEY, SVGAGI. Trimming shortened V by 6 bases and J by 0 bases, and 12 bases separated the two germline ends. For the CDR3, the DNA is TGTGCCAGCAGCGTCTCCAGGGATAGCAATCAGCCCCAGCATTTT. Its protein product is CASSVSRDSNQPQHF.